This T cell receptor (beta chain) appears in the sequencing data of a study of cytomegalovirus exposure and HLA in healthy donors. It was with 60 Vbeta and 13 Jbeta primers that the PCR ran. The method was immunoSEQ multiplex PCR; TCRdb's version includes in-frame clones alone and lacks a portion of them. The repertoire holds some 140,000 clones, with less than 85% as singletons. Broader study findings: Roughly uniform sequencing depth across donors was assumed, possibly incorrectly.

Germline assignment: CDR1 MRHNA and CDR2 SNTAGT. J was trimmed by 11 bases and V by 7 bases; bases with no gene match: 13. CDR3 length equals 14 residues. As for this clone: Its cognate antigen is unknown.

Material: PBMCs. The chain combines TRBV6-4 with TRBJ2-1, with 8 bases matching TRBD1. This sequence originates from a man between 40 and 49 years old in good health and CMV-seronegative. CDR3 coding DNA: TGTGCCAGCAACGACAGGGGTCCTACAATTAAGCAGTTCTTC. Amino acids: CASNDRGPTIKQFF.